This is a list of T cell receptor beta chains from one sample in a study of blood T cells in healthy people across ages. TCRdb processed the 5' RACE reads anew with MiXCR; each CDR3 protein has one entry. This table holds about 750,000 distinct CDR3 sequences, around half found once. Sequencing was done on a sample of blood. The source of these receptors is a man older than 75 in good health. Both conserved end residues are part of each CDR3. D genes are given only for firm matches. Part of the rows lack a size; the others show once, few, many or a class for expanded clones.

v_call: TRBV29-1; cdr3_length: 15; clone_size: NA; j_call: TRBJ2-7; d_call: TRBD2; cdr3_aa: CSSAGGPRTYNEQYF; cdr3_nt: TGCAGCTCCGCGGGGGGGCCGAGAACCTACAATGAGCAGTACTTC
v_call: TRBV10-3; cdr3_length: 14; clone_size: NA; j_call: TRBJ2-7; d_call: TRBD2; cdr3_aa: CAITGGASSYEQYF; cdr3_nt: TGTGCCATCACCGGGGGGGCGAGCTCCTACGAGCAGTACTTC
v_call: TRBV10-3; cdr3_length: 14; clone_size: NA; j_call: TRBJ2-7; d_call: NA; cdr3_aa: CAISQGGAAYEQYF; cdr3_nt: TGTGCCATCAGCCAAGGAGGGGCTGCCTACGAGCAGTACTTC
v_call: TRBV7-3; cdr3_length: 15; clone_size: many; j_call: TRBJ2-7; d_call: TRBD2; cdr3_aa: CASPLAGVVSYEQYF; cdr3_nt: TGTGCCAGCCCCCTAGCGGGGGTAGTCTCCTACGAGCAGTACTTC
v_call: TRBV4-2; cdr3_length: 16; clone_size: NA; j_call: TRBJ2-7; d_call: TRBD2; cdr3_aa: CASSDGVGGAYNEQYF; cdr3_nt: TGTGCCAGCAGTGATGGTGTGGGAGGGGCCTACAATGAGCAGTACTTC
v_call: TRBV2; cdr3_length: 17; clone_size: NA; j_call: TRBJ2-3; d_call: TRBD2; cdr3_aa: CASTRGLAGASTDTQYF; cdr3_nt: TGTGCCAGCACCCGAGGACTAGCGGGAGCAAGCACAGATACGCAGTATTTT
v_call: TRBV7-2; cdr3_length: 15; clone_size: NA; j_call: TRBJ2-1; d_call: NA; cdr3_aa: CASSSRHGNYNEQFF; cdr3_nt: TGTGCCAGCAGCTCTCGACACGGAAACTACAATGAGCAGTTCTTC
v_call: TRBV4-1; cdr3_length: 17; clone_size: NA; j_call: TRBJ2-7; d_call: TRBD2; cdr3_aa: CASSQDPTGLAGGEQYF; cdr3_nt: TGCGCCAGCAGCCAAGATCCCACCGGGCTAGCGGGAGGCGAGCAGTACTTC
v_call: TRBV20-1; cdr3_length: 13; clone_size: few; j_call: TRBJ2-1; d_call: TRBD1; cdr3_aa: CSALRTGGSEQFF; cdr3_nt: TGCAGTGCTCTCCGGACAGGGGGCAGTGAGCAGTTCTTC
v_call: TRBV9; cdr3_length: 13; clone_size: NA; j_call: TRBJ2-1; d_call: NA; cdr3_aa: CASSPSDYNEQFF; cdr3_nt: TGTGCCAGCAGCCCCTCGGACTACAATGAGCAGTTCTTC
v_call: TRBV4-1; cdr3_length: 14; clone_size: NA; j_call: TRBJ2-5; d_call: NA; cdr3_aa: CASSQEGSQREKYF; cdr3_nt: TGCGCCAGCAGCCAAGAGGGGTCGCAGAGAGAAAAGTACTTC
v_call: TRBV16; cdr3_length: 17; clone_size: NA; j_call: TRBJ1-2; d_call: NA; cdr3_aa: CASSQSRGEALVNGYTF; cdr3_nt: TGTGCCAGCAGCCAATCCCGGGGCGAAGCTCTCGTTAATGGCTACACCTTC
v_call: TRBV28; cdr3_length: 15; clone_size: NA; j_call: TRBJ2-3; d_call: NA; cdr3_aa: CASTAGGTSTDTQYF; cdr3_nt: TGTGCCAGCACGGCCGGTGGAACGAGCACAGATACGCAGTATTTT
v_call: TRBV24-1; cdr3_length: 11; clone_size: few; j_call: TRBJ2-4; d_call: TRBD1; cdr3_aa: CATSNRGRQYF; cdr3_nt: TGTGCCACCAGTAACAGGGGTCGTCAGTACTTC
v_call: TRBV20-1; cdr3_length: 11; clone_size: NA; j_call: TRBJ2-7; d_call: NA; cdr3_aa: CSASGLQEQYF; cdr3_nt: TGCAGTGCATCGGGACTTCAAGAGCAGTACTTC
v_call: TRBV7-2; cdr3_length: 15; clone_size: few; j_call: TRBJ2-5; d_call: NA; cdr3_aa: CASSLVPGFQETQYF; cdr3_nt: TGTGCCAGCAGCTTAGTACCGGGCTTTCAAGAGACCCAGTACTTC
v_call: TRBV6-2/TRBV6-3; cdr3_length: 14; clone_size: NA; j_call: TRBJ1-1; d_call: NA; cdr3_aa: CASSPAHLNTGAFF; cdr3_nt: TGTGCCAGCAGCCCGGCACACTTGAACACTGGAGCTTTCTTT
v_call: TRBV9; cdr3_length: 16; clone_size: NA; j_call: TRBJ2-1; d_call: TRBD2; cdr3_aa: CASSVVGTSGYNEQFF; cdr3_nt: TGTGCCAGCAGCGTAGTAGGGACTAGCGGATACAATGAGCAGTTCTTC
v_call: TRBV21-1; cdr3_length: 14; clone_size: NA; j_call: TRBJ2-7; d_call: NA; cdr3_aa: CASSQRDRPGEQYF; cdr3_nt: TGTGCCAGCAGCCAACGGGACAGGCCGGGAGAGCAGTACTTC
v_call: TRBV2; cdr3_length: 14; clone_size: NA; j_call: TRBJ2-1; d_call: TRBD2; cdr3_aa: CTSSRSGRAREQFF; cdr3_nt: TGTACCAGCAGCCGGAGCGGGAGGGCCCGTGAGCAGTTCTTC
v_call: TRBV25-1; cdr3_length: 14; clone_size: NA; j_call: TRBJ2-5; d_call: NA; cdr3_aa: CASSESRILETQYF; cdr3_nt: TGTGCCAGCAGTGAATCCAGGATACTAGAGACCCAGTACTTC
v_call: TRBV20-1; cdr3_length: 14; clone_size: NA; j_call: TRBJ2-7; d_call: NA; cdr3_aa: CSAGTRQKIYEQYF; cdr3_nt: TGCAGTGCTGGGACGAGACAGAAGATTTACGAGCAGTACTTC
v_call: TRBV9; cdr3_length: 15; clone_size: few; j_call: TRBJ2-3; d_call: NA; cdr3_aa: CASSATFTPTDTQYF; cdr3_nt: TGTGCCAGCAGTGCTACTTTTACCCCCACAGATACGCAGTATTTT
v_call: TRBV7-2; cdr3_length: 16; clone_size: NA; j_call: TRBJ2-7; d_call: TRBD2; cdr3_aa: CASSLLAGGPVSEQYF; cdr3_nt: TGTGCCAGCAGCCTGTTAGCGGGAGGGCCTGTGTCTGAGCAGTACTTC
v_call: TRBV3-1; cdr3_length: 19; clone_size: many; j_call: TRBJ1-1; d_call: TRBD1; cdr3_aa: CASSQRSLTGGWVGTEAFF; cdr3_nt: TGTGCCAGCAGCCAACGGAGTCTGACAGGGGGCTGGGTCGGGACTGAAGCTTTCTTT
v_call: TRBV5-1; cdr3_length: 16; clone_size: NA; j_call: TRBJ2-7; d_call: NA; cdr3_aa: CASSLGVGKFPYEQYF; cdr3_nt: TGCGCCAGCAGCTTGGGCGTGGGGAAATTTCCCTACGAGCAGTACTTC
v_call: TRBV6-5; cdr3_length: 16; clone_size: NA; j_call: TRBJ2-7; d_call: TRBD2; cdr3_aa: CASSYTTSGRAYEQYF; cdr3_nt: TGTGCCAGCAGTTACACGACTAGCGGGAGGGCCTACGAGCAGTACTTC
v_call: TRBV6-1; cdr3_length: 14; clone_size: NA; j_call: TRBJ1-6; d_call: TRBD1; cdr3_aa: CASKEGAPNSPLHF; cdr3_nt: TGTGCCAGCAAAGAGGGGGCTCCCAATTCACCCCTCCACTTT
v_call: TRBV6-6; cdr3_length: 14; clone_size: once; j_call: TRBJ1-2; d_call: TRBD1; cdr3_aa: CASTRDSQNYGYTF; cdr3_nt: TGTGCCAGCACGCGGGACAGTCAAAACTATGGCTACACCTTC
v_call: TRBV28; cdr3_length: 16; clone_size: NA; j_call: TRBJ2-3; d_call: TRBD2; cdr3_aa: CASPPGGADFVDTQYF; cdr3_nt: TGTGCCAGCCCCCCGGGGGGGGCCGATTTTGTAGATACGCAGTATTTT
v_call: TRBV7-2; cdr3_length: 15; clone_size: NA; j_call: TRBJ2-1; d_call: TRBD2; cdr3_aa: CASNRESGVGDEQFF; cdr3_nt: TGTGCCAGCAACCGCGAAAGCGGGGTTGGGGATGAGCAGTTCTTC
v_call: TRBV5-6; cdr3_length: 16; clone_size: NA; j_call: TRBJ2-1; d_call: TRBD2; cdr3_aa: CASSKPGLAGHNEQFF; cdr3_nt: TGTGCCAGCAGCAAGCCGGGACTAGCGGGCCACAATGAGCAGTTCTTC
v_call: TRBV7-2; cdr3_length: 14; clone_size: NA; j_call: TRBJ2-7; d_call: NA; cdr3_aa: CASSPVGRDYEQYF; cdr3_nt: TGTGCCAGCAGCCCCGTTGGGCGGGACTACGAGCAGTACTTC
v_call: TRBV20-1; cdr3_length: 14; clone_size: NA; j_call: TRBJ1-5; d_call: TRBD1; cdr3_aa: CSAGGQGAGQPQHF; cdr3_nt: TGCAGTGCTGGCGGACAGGGGGCCGGACAGCCCCAGCATTTT
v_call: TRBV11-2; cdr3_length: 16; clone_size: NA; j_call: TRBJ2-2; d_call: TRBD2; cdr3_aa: CASSRTGLGNTGELFF; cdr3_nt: TGTGCCAGCAGCCGTACCGGACTAGGGAACACCGGGGAGCTGTTTTTT
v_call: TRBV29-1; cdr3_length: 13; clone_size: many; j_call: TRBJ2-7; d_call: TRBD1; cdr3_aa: CSVLQGLTDEQYF; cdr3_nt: TGCAGCGTTTTACAGGGGTTAACCGACGAGCAGTACTTC
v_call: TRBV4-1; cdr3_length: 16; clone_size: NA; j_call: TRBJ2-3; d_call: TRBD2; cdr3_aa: CASSQEQRGRTDTQYF; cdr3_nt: TGCGCCAGCAGCCAAGAGCAGCGGGGGAGAACAGATACGCAGTATTTT
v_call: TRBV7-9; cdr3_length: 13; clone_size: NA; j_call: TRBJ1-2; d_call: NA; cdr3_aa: CASSPGSEYGYTF; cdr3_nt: TGTGCCAGCAGCCCCGGATCGGAATATGGCTACACCTTC
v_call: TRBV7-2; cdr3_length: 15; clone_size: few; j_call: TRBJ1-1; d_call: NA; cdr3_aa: CASRRSGLGVTEAFF; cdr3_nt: TGTGCCAGCAGACGCTCGGGGCTTGGGGTCACTGAAGCTTTCTTT
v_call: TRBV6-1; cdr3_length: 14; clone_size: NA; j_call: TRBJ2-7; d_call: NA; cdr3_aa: CASSAPGISYEQYF; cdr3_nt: TGTGCCAGCAGTGCGCCAGGGATTTCCTACGAGCAGTACTTC
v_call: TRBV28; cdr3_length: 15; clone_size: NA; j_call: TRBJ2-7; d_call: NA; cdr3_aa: CASTTEGSGGYEQYF; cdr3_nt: TGTGCCAGCACAACGGAAGGATCAGGCGGCTACGAGCAGTACTTC
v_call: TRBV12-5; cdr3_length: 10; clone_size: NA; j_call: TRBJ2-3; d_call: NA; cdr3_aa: CASGLRYAYF; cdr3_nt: TGTGCTAGTGGTCTACGGTACGCGTATTTT
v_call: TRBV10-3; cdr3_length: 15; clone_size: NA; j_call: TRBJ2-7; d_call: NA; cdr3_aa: CAISESSRPADEQYF; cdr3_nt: TGTGCCATCAGTGAGTCGAGCCGGCCGGCGGACGAGCAGTACTTC
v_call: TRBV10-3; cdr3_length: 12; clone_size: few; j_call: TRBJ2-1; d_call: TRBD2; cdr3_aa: CAISLGGNEQFF; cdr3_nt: TGTGCCATCAGCCTCGGGGGGAATGAGCAGTTCTTC
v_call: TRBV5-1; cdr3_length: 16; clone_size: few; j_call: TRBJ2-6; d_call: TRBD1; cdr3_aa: CASSLTGGPGANVLTF; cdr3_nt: TGCGCCAGCAGCTTAACAGGGGGCCCTGGGGCCAACGTCCTGACTTTC
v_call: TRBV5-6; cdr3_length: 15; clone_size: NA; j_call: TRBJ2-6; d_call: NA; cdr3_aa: CANSLDGSGANVLTF; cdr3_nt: TGTGCCAACAGCTTGGACGGCTCTGGGGCCAACGTCCTGACTTTC
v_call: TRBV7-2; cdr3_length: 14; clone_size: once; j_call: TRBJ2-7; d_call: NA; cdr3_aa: CASSLGPLNYEQYF; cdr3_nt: TGTGCCAGCAGCTTGGGACCATTGAACTACGAGCAGTACTTC
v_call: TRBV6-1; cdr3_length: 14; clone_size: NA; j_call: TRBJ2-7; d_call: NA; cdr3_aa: CASSELRGPDEQYF; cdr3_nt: TGTGCCAGCAGTGAACTCAGGGGTCCCGACGAGCAGTACTTC
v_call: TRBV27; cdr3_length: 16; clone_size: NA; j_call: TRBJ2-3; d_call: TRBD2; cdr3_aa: CASSPPGLAVHRYAYF; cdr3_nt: TGTGCCAGCAGTCCTCCGGGACTAGCGGTACACAGATACGCGTATTTT
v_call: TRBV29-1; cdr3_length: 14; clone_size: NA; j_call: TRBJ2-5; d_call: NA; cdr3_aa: CSVESLLGSETQYF; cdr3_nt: TGCAGCGTTGAATCGCTCCTGGGGTCAGAGACCCAGTACTTC
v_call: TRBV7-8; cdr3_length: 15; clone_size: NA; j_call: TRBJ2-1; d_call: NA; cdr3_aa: CASSLVSDPYNEQFF; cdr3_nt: TGTGCCAGCAGCTTAGTTTCGGACCCGTACAATGAGCAGTTCTTC
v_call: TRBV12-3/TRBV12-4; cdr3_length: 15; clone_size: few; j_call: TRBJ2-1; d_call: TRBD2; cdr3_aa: CASSFGAGVHNEQFF; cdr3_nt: TGTGCCAGCAGTTTTGGAGCGGGAGTCCACAATGAGCAGTTCTTC
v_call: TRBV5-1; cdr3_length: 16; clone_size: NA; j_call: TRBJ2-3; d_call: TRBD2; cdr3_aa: CASSPPSGGPTDTQYF; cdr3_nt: TGCGCCAGCAGCCCTCCCAGCGGGGGCCCCACAGATACGCAGTATTTT
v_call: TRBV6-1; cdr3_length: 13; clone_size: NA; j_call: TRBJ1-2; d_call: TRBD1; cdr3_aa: CAGGQEANDGYTF; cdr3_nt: TGTGCCGGAGGACAGGAAGCTAACGATGGCTACACCTTC
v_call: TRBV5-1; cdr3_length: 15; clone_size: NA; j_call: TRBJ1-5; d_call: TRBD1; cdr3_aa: CASSQTGGFNQPQHF; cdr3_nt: TGCGCCAGCAGCCAAACAGGGGGGTTCAATCAGCCCCAGCATTTT
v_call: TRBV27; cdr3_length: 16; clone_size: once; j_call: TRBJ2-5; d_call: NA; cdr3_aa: CASSSTGPDPRETQYF; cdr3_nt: TGTGCCAGCAGTTCCACAGGGCCCGATCCACGGGAGACCCAGTACTTC
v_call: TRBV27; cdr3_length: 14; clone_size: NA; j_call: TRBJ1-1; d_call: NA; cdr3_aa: CASSAGSRWGEAFF; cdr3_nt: TGTGCCAGCAGTGCCGGGTCCCGCTGGGGTGAAGCTTTCTTT
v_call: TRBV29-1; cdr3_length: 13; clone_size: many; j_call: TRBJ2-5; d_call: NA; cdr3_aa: CSVQEAWGETQYF; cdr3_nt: TGCAGCGTTCAGGAAGCCTGGGGAGAGACCCAGTACTTC
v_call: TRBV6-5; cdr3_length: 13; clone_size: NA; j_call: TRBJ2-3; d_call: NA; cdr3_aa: CASGGSLTDTQYF; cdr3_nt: TGTGCCAGCGGTGGCTCCCTCACAGATACGCAGTATTTT
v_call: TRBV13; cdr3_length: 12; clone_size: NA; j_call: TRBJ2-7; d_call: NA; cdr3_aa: CASSLILGEQYF; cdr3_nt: TGTGCCAGCAGCTTAATTCTAGGCGAGCAGTACTTC